This T cell receptor (beta chain) emerged from a study of cytomegalovirus exposure and HLA in healthy donors. PCR primers comprised 60 Vbeta and 13 Jbeta primers. TCRdb's table, derived via immunoSEQ multiplex PCR, lists solely in-frame clones and lacks some. This sample's clone table lists just over 80,000 clones. Its frequency marks this clone as medium-sized. The CDR3 is 16 amino acids. V shed 5 bases and J 2 bases; nucleotides not matched to a gene: 9. Germline V lookup: CDR1 MNHEY, CDR2 SMNVEV (reference sequence). The chain joins TRBV27 to TRBJ2-7; 10 bases are shared with TRBD2. This receptor was obtained from a woman aged 25-40 years in good health and CMV-seronegative. The source material was PBMCs. The CDR3 DNA sequence: TGTGCCAGCAGTGGGGGAAGCGGGAGGGCCGCCTACGAGCAGTACTTC. This translates into CASSGGSGRAAYEQYF.